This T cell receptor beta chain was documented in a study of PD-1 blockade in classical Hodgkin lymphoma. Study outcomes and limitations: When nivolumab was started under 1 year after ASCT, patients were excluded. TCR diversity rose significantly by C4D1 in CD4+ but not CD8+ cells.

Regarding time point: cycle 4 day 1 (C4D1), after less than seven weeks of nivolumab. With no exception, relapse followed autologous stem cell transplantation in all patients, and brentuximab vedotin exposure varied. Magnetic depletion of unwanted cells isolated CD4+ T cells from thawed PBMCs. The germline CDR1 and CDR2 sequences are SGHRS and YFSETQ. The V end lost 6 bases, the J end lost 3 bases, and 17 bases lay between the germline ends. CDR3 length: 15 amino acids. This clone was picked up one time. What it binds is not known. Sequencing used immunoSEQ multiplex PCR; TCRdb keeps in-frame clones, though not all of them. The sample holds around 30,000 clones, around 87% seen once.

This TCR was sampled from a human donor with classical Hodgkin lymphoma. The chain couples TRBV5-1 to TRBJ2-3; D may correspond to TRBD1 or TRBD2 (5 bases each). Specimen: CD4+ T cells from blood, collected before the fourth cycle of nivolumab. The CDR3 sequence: CASMRGIIGTDTQYF. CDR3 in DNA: TGCGCCAGCATGAGGGGAATTATCGGGACAGATACGCAGTATTTT.